The 30 T cell receptor beta chains reported below all come from one sample, sequenced in a study of OX40 agonist ivuxolimab in advanced cancers. The method was immunoSEQ multiplex PCR; TCRdb's version includes in-frame clones alone and lacks a portion of them. The repertoire holds about 77,000 clones, with over 75% as singletons. The source material was CD4+ or CD8+ T cells sorted from blood, sampled in a trial of the OX40 agonist ivuxolimab. The receptors come from an adult with an advanced solid tumor such as melanoma, head and neck, liver or kidney cancer.

J is TRBJ2-7 and V is TRBV6-5; D unclear. Germline loops: CDR1 MNHEY, CDR2 SVGAGI. V lost 2 bases and J lost 2, with 10 bases in between. This CDR3 spans 14 amino acids. The CDR3 spells CASSYTGSPYEQYF. The CDR3 bases are TGTGCCAGCAGTTACACGGGCTCCCCCTACGAGCAGTACTTC.

V gene TRBV5-6 combines with J gene TRBJ2-1, with D perhaps matching TRBD1 (5 bases). V lost 0 bases and J lost 7, with 17 bases in between. This CDR3 is built from 16 residues. Germline-derived CDR1 and CDR2 are SGHDT and YYEEEE. The CDR3 DNA reads as TGTGCCAGCAGCTTGGTAGCATTTTGGGGCAGAAATGAGCAGTTCTTC. Translation: CASSLVAFWGRNEQFF. The full variable domain, in which reference TRBV5-6 and TRBJ2-1 provide the parts outside the CDR3, is DAGVTQSPTHLIKTRGQQVTLRCSPKSGHDTVSWYQQALGQGPQFIFQYYEEEERQRGNFPDRFSGHQFPNYSSELNVNALLLGDSALYLCASSLVAFWGRNEQFFGPGTRLTVL.

This clone appeared once. The chain combines TRBV30 with TRBJ1-1, with D uncertain. This CDR3 has 12 residues. From germline, CDR1 is GTSNPN and CDR2 SVGIG (reference sequence). Trimming left V 2 bases short and J 3 bases short, with 7 bases between. CDR3 protein: CAWSRWDTEAFF. In DNA form, the CDR3 reads TGTGCCTGGAGTAGGTGGGACACTGAAGCTTTCTTT.

The V call is TRBV7-9, the J call TRBJ1-1, with D perhaps matching TRBD1 (6 bases). The CDR3 sequence is 15 residues long. Per the germline V gene, CDR1 is SEHNR and CDR2 is FQNEAQ (reference sequence). Between the trimmed V and J ends, which lost 5 bases and 5 bases, there was a span of 18 bases. CDR3 sequence (DNA): TGTGCCAGCAGCGCGCCATGGACAGTGGATACTGAAGCTTTCTTT. It specifies CASSAPWTVDTEAFF. Full variable domain (remainder filled in from reference TRBV7-9 and TRBJ1-1): DTGVSQNPRHKITKRGQNVTFRCDPISEHNRLYWYRQTLGQGPEFLTYFQNEAQLEKSRLLSDRFSAERPKGSFSTLEIQRTEQGDSAMYLCASSAPWTVDTEAFFGQGTRLTVV.

This chain uses TRBV6-1 with TRBJ1-1; 7 bases align to TRBD1. The V gene end was trimmed by 8 bases and the J gene end by 2 bases; junction bases not matched to a gene: 2. The CDR3 runs to 12 residues. Germline CDR1 MNHNS, CDR2 SASEGT. This CDR3 reads CASRDSNTEAFF. CDR3 DNA sequence: TGTGCCAGCCGGGACAGCAACACTGAAGCTTTCTTT.

The rearrangement links TRBV13 to TRBJ1-4; TRBD1 is a possible D gene (6 bases). Trimming took 5 bases from V and 5 from J, leaving 12 bases between them. Germline CDR1 is PRHDT and CDR2 is FYEKMQ (reference sequence). CDR3 length: 14 amino acids. The CDR3 region is CASSLLQGNEKLFF. As DNA, the CDR3 is TGTGCCAGCAGCCTTTTACAGGGAAATGAAAAACTGTTTTTT.

The V call is TRBV12-5, the J call TRBJ2-2, with D possibly matching TRBD1 (6 bases). The CDR3 spans 14 residues. Germline assignment: CDR1 LGHNT and CDR2 FRNRAP. V shed 5 bases and J shed 2 bases, with 9 bases lying between them. The DNA for the CDR3 is TGTGCTAGTGGTCGGACAGAAAACACCGGGGAGCTGTTTTTT. Translation: CASGRTENTGELFF.

CDR3 nucleotides: TGTGCCAGCAGACCGACAGGGGGCGCTGGGGCCAACGTCCTGACTTTC. It encodes CASRPTGGAGANVLTF. V and J are TRBV7-9 and TRBJ2-6; 10 nucleotides line up with TRBD1. The germline V gene encodes CDR1 SEHNR and CDR2 FQNEAQ (reference sequence). The V segment lost 6 bases and the J segment 2 bases; nucleotides outside the gene matches: 4. This CDR3 has 16 amino acids.

The rearrangement links TRBV27 to TRBJ2-3, with D tentatively TRBD2 (7 bases). The CDR3 runs 14 residues. Trimming removed 3 bases from V and 6 bases from J, with 13 bases in between. CDR1 and CDR2 (germline): MNHEY, SMNVEV (reference sequence). For the CDR3, the DNA is TGTGCCAGCAGTTTTGCGGGGGCCCTCGATACGCAGTATTTT. It specifies CASSFAGALDTQYF.

CDR3 sequence reads: CASSTGQGIYEQYF. The CDR3 DNA is TGTGCCAGCAGCACGGGACAGGGAATCTACGAGCAGTACTTC. The chain carries TRBV5-6 and TRBJ2-5; the match to TRBD1 covers 9 bases. Near its end, the DNA agrees better with TRBJ2-7, so the J call may be wrong. The CDR3 has 14 residues. Looked up from germline, CDR1 is SGHDT and CDR2 is YYEEEE.

A few counts support this clone. The rearrangement joins TRBV7-8 to TRBJ1-6, with D perhaps matching TRBD1 (5 bases). The CDR3 runs 16 residues. The ends were cut back, 5 bases at V and 10 bases at J, with 21 bases in the middle. Germline V CDR1 and CDR2: SGHVS, FQNEAQ. CDR3 region: CASSPHSPGDGSPLHF. DNA of the CDR3: TGTGCCAGCAGCCCCCACTCTCCCGGGGACGGATCACCCCTCCACTTT.

The genes are TRBV30 and TRBJ1-1, with 8 nucleotides matching TRBD1. V was pared by 2 bases and J by 11 bases, with 10 bases of the junction left unmatched. This CDR3 has 13 amino acids. Germline assignment: CDR1 GTSNPN and CDR2 SVGIG (reference sequence). The CDR3 DNA reads as TGTGCCTGGAGTTGGACAGGGTCTGTCGGGGCTTTCTTT. Residues: CAWSWTGSVGAFF.

The gene calls are TRBV11-2 and TRBJ2-7; D perhaps matches TRBD1 (6 bases). Germline V gives CDR1 SGHAT, CDR2 FQNNGV. Trimming took 5 bases from V and 1 from J, leaving 9 bases between them. This CDR3 has 13 amino acids. As DNA, the CDR3 is TGTGCCAGCAGCCGAGGACAGTCCTACGAGCAGTACTTC. Its translation: CASSRGQSYEQYF. Looking up the rest from reference TRBV11-2 and TRBJ2-7 gives the full variable domain: EAGVAQSPRYKIIEKRQSVAFWCNPISGHATLYWYQQILGQGPKLLIQFQNNGVVDDSQLPKDRFSAERLKGVDSTLKIQPAKLEDSAVYLCASSRGQSYEQYFGPGTRLTVT.

CDR3 protein: CASSLGGETYEQYF. CDR3 in DNA: TGTGCCAGTAGCTTGGGAGGGGAGACCTACGAGCAGTACTTC. J is TRBJ2-7 and V is TRBV19; 7 nucleotides match TRBD2. The germline V gene encodes CDR1 LNHDA and CDR2 SQIVND (reference sequence). This CDR3 has 14 residues. V gave up 6 bases and J gave up 2 bases; unmatched junction bases: 7.

The chain uses TRBV27 and TRBJ2-1; weak D call: TRBD2 (5 bases). Germline V gene data show CDR1 as MNHEY and CDR2 as SMNVEV (reference sequence). The CDR3 runs 12 residues. Trimming took off 5 bases at V and 7 bases at J, with 9 bases between the two ends. This chain's CDR3 is CASSSSGNEQFF. CDR3 coding DNA: TGTGCCAGCAGTAGCAGCGGAAATGAGCAGTTCTTC.

The V call is TRBV15, the J call TRBJ2-3, with 7 bases matching TRBD2. Germline CDR1 reads LNHNV; CDR2 reads YYDKDF (reference sequence). This CDR3 comprises 16 residues. V lost 1 base, J lost 2 bases, and 6 bases stayed unmatched. The CDR3 region has the DNA TGTGCCACCAGCAGAGTGCTAGCGGTCCCCACAGATACGCAGTATTTT. Protein sequence: CATSRVLAVPTDTQYF.

The V and J genes are TRBV5-4 and TRBJ2-7; a possible D gene is TRBD2 (5 bases). V gave up 4 bases and J gave up 7 bases, with 15 bases separating them. The CDR3 extends over 13 amino acids. CDR1 and CDR2 (germline): SGHNT, YYREEE (reference sequence). CDR3 sequence reads: CASSRLEVGEQYF. The CDR3 DNA reads TGTGCCAGCAGCCGCTTGGAGGTGGGGGAGCAGTACTTC.

The sample holds a few counts of this clone. V gene TRBV6-5 combines with J gene TRBJ1-3; D not resolved. Trimming cost V 6 bases and J 4 bases, with 13 bases left between them. The CDR3 is made up of 14 amino acids. Germline V gene lookup returns CDR1 MNHEY and CDR2 SVGAGI. DNA of the CDR3: TGTGCCAGCAGCCGGGATCGGACGGGAAACACCATATATTTT. Protein product: CASSRDRTGNTIYF.

The J gene is TRBJ2-1, the V gene TRBV7-2, with D tentatively TRBD1 or TRBD2 (6 bases each). The CDR3 length is 14 residues. V lost 6 bases, J lost 7 bases, and 16 bases lay in between. Germline CDR1 and CDR2: SGHTA and FQGNSA. CDR3 nucleotide sequence: TGTGCCAGCAGGATTCCCAGGGGAGGAAATGAGCAGTTCTTC. It translates to CASRIPRGGNEQFF.

CDR3 DNA: TGTGCCAGCAGCTTCGGACAGGGGGCTCTCGAGCAGTACTTC. It codes for CASSFGQGALEQYF. The chain has TRBV6-5 and TRBJ2-7; 11 bases fit TRBD1. Trimming cost V 6 bases and J 6 bases; bases outside gene matches: 7. This CDR3 region has 14 residues. Germline loops: CDR1 MNHEY, CDR2 SVGAGI.

The chain couples TRBV4-3 to TRBJ2-7, with D hard to call. V lost 0 bases and J 0 bases, leaving 6 bases between the germline ends. Germline values: CDR1 LGHNA, CDR2 YSLEER. This CDR3 spans 14 amino acids. The DNA of the CDR3 is TGCGCCAGCAGCCAAGACAGGTTCTCCTACGAGCAGTACTTC. Encoded protein: CASSQDRFSYEQYF.

The chain carries TRBV5-1 and TRBJ2-1; 7 nucleotides match TRBD2. Unmatched junction bases numbered 13, after V lost 0 bases and J lost 10 bases. CDR1 is SGHRS and CDR2 is YFSETQ in the germline V gene. This CDR3 is built from 16 residues. Written as DNA, the CDR3 is TGCGCCAGCAGCTTGGATGCGAGCGGGGTCTTAAGGGAGCAGTTCTTC. It is translated as CASSLDASGVLREQFF. Based on the CDR3 plus reference TRBV5-1 and TRBJ2-1, the full variable domain is KAGVTQTPRYLIKTRGQQVTLSCSPISGHRSVSWYQQTPGQGLQFLFEYFSETQRNKGNFPGRFSGRQFSNSRSEMNVSTLELGDSALYLCASSLDASGVLREQFFGPGTRLTVL.

The rearrangement joins TRBV29-1 to TRBJ2-3, with TRBD2 matching over 9 bases. The CDR3 loop spans 15 amino acids. Germline CDR1 and CDR2: SQVTM and ANQGSEA. V gave up 7 bases and J gave up 0 bases; unmatched junction bases: 8. In nucleotides, the CDR3 is TGCAGCGCCGCGACTAGCGGCTCTAGCACAGATACGCAGTATTTT. Translating gives CSAATSGSSTDTQYF.

The chain carries TRBV4-2 and TRBJ2-1, with 12 bases aligning to TRBD2. Losses at the gene ends were 3 bases for V and 6 bases for J; bases not matched to a gene: 3. Germline assignment: CDR1 LGHNA and CDR2 YNFKEQ. CDR3 length: 15 residues. CDR3 in amino acids: CASSQPGLAGNEQFF. CDR3 bases: TGTGCCAGCAGCCAGCCGGGACTAGCGGGCAATGAGCAGTTCTTC.

The chain combines TRBV7-2 with TRBJ2-1, with D possibly matching TRBD1 (6 bases). CDR1 is SGHTA and CDR2 is FQGNSA in the germline V gene. The CDR3 is made up of 13 amino acids. Trimming stripped 3 bases from V and 5 bases from J, with 8 bases between. For the CDR3, the DNA is TGTGCCAGCAGCTTGGGGGCCAACAATGAGCAGTTCTTC. Encoded protein: CASSLGANNEQFF.

This clone was counted only a few times. This chain joins TRBV7-8 and TRBJ1-2, with a tentative D call TRBD1 (5 bases). Trimming cost V 4 bases and J 7 bases, with 22 bases left between them. This CDR3 comprises 16 residues. Per germline, CDR1 SGHVS and CDR2 FQNEAQ. CDR3 DNA sequence: TGTGCCAGCAGCTCCCAAGGGGACCTCTACCCTATTGGCTACACCTTC. Translation: CASSSQGDLYPIGYTF. Full variable domain (rest looked up from reference TRBV7-8 and TRBJ1-2): GAGVSQSPRYKVAKRGQDVALRCDPISGHVSLFWYQQALGQGPEFLTYFQNEAQLDKSGLPSDRFFAERPEGSVSTLKIQRTQQEDSAVYLCASSSQGDLYPIGYTFGSGTRLTVV.

The chain combines TRBV23-1 with TRBJ1-2; D is possibly TRBD1 (6 bases). TRBV23-1 is sorted into the ORF group, with uncertain function. CDR3 length equals 15 residues. With 3 bases removed from V and 4 bases from J, the gap between germline ends came to 15 bases. The CDR3 here is CASSQPSGAGYGYTF. DNA of the CDR3: TGCGCCAGCAGTCAGCCCTCGGGGGCCGGCTATGGCTACACCTTC.

The chain combines TRBV7-8 with TRBJ2-2; 8 positions match TRBD1. J was trimmed by 2 bases and V by 3 bases; bases with no gene match: 8. This CDR3 comprises 17 residues. Germline V gives CDR1 SGHVS, CDR2 FQNEAQ. This CDR3 is CASSLSGQVGNTGELFF. As DNA, the CDR3 is TGTGCCAGCAGCTTGTCGGGACAGGTGGGAAACACCGGGGAGCTGTTTTTT.

A few counts support this clone. V gene TRBV5-1 combines with J gene TRBJ1-1; possible D gene TRBD1, 6 bases. The CDR3 consists of 14 residues. V lost 2 bases, J lost 1 base, and 9 bases lay in between. The germline V gene encodes CDR1 SGHRS and CDR2 YFSETQ. In DNA, the CDR3 is TGCGCCAGCAGCTTTGGGACACAGAACACTGAAGCTTTCTTT. Residues: CASSFGTQNTEAFF.

The chain carries TRBV7-3 and TRBJ1-1; D remains unclear. There are 13 residues in the CDR3. The V and J ends lost 5 bases and 2 bases respectively, with 9 bases between them. Germline V lookup: CDR1 SGHTA, CDR2 FQGTGA. The DNA for the CDR3 is TGTGCCAGCAGCCCAACGGGTAACACTGAAGCTTTCTTT. Its translation: CASSPTGNTEAFF. The entire variable domain, with the rest obtained from reference TRBV7-3 and TRBJ1-1, is as follows: GAGVSQTPSNKVTEKGKYVELRCDPISGHTALYWYRQSLGQGPEFLIYFQGTGAADDSGLPNDRFFAVRPEGSVSTLKIQRTERGDSAVYLCASSPTGNTEAFFGQGTRLTVV.